These T cell receptor beta chains were read from a single sample in a study of blood T cells in healthy people across ages. Via MiXCR, TCRdb re-called the 5' RACE reads, giving one row per CDR3 protein. This table has fewer than 2,000,000 distinct CDR3 sequences, around 35% appearing once. The sequencing input was blood. These receptors originate from a woman aged 25 to 39 in good health. The CDR3 runs from the conserved cysteine through the conserved F or W. The D gene is left open where the match is weak. Clone size is given for some rows only: seen once, a few or many times, or a class if the clone is expanded.

J gene	clone size	V gene	D gene	CDR3 protein	CDR3 DNA
TRBJ2-3	NA	TRBV2	NA	CASSQQGFSTDTRYF	TGTGCCAGCAGTCAACAAGGGTTTAGCACAGATACGCGGTATTTT
TRBJ1-1	few	TRBV12-5	TRBD1	CASGEDRGNTEAFF	TGTGCTAGTGGCGAAGACAGGGGGAACACTGAAGCTTTCTTT
TRBJ2-3	NA	TRBV5-1	NA	CASSLGLDPTDTQYF	TGCGCCAGCAGCTTGGGACTAGACCCAACAGATACGCAGTATTTT
TRBJ2-7	many	TRBV5-1	NA	CASSNHSYEQYF	TGCGCCAGCAGCAATCACTCCTACGAGCAGTACTTC
TRBJ2-7	once	TRBV30	NA	CAWVGEGGEQYF	TGTGCCTGGGTAGGGGAAGGGGGCGAGCAGTACTTC
TRBJ2-7	NA	TRBV18	TRBD1	CASSPIGTGIPYEQYF	TGTGCCAGCTCACCTATAGGGACAGGGATCCCCTACGAGCAGTACTTC
TRBJ1-1	NA	TRBV7-9	NA	CASSLSPAGEAFF	TGTGCCAGCAGCTTATCTCCGGCAGGTGAAGCTTTCTTT
TRBJ2-7	many	TRBV4-1	NA	CASSRIQGESSYEQYF	TGCGCCAGCAGCCGCATACAGGGCGAAAGCTCCTACGAGCAGTACTTC
TRBJ2-3	NA	TRBV12-3/TRBV12-4	NA	CASSPTRPLGDTQYF	TGTGCCAGCAGCCCGACTAGGCCCTTGGGAGATACGCAGTATTTT
TRBJ2-7	many	TRBV5-8	NA	CASSLGERYEQYF	TGTGCCAGCAGCTTGGGGGAGAGATACGAGCAGTACTTC
TRBJ1-2	few	TRBV29-1	NA	CSVSDGTYGYTF	TGCAGCGTCTCGGACGGGACCTATGGCTACACCTTC
TRBJ2-3	NA	TRBV25-1	NA	CASSGLGGDTQYF	TGTGCCAGCAGTGGGCTTGGAGGAGATACGCAGTATTTT
TRBJ1-1	NA	TRBV21-1	NA	CARDRGLTEAFF	TGTGCCAGGGACAGGGGGCTCACTGAAGCTTTCTTT
TRBJ1-2	NA	TRBV2	TRBD1	CASTSQGALANYGYTF	TGTGCCAGCACCTCACAGGGGGCGTTGGCTAACTATGGCTACACCTTC
TRBJ2-7	few	TRBV9	NA	CASSVRDTPYEQYF	TGTGCCAGCAGCGTACGGGACACTCCCTACGAGCAGTACTTC
TRBJ2-3	NA	TRBV25-1	NA	CASSSQEDGTDTQYF	TGTGCCAGCAGCTCGCAGGAGGATGGCACAGATACGCAGTATTTT
TRBJ2-2	NA	TRBV27	NA	CASSLTDSGELFF	TGTGCCAGCAGTTTGACTGATAGCGGGGAGCTGTTTTTT
TRBJ2-1	few	TRBV7-8	TRBD2	CASSWRLAGVVNEQFF	TGTGCCAGCAGCTGGAGGTTAGCGGGAGTTGTAAATGAGCAGTTCTTC
TRBJ2-3	many	TRBV29-1	NA	CSAERKGTQYF	TGCAGCGCCGAGAGGAAGGGTACGCAGTATTTT
TRBJ1-2	NA	TRBV2	TRBD1	CASPTGNYGYTF	TGTGCCAGCCCGACAGGGAACTATGGCTACACCTTC
TRBJ2-5	few	TRBV27	TRBD1	CASSPSEGQAPLAQYF	TGTGCCAGCAGTCCATCAGAAGGACAGGCCCCATTGGCCCAGTACTTC
TRBJ2-1	NA	TRBV5-5	NA	CASSQSGDLYNEQFF	TGTGCCAGCAGCCAGTCGGGGGATCTTTACAATGAGCAGTTCTTC
TRBJ2-1	NA	TRBV27	TRBD2	CASSPLAGVAYNEQFF	TGTGCCAGCAGTCCCCTAGCGGGAGTGGCCTACAATGAGCAGTTCTTC
TRBJ1-5	few	TRBV27	TRBD1	CASSPPGRGLYSNQPQHF	TGTGCCAGCAGTCCCCCGGGCAGGGGGCTCTATAGCAATCAGCCCCAGCATTTT
TRBJ2-5	NA	TRBV7-7	TRBD2	CAVAGGPVQETQYF	TGTGCGGTGGCGGGGGGGCCGGTCCAAGAGACCCAGTACTTC
TRBJ1-2	NA	TRBV9	NA	CASSARTDCGYTF	TGTGCCAGCAGCGCCCGGACAGACTGTGGCTACACCTTC
TRBJ2-3	NA	TRBV5-5	NA	CASSAAIDTQYF	TGTGCCAGCAGCGCGGCCATTGATACGCAGTATTTT
TRBJ1-6	NA	TRBV12-3/TRBV12-4	TRBD1	CASTAGRGPGSPLHF	TGTGCCAGCACCGCCGGCAGGGGGCCCGGATCACCCCTCCACTTT
TRBJ2-1	NA	TRBV5-1	NA	CASSLGPAGRNNEQFF	TGCGCCAGCAGCTTGGGTCCAGCGGGCCGGAACAATGAGCAGTTCTTC
TRBJ1-6	NA	TRBV7-8	NA	CASSPSGVHDNSPLHF	TGTGCCAGCAGCCCCAGTGGCGTACACGATAATTCACCCCTCCACTTT
TRBJ1-1	NA	TRBV5-1	NA	CASSYMGGNTEAFF	TGCGCCAGCAGCTATATGGGGGGGAACACTGAAGCTTTCTTT
TRBJ2-7	few	TRBV4-2	TRBD2	CASSYATSDSTYEQYF	TGTGCCAGCAGTTACGCAACTAGCGATAGCACCTACGAGCAGTACTTC
TRBJ2-5	NA	TRBV4-1	TRBD2	CASRQGLTGGPGETQYF	TGCGCCAGCAGACAAGGACTAACGGGGGGGCCGGGGGAGACCCAGTACTTC
TRBJ1-4	NA	TRBV20-1	NA	CSAIRNGERLFF	TGCAGTGCTATCAGAAATGGGGAAAGACTGTTTTTT
TRBJ2-7	NA	TRBV6-5	NA	CASSYTRDPYEQYF	TGTGCCAGCAGTTACACCCGGGACCCCTACGAGCAGTACTTC
TRBJ1-2	NA	TRBV3-1	NA	CASSRFGGYTF	TGTGCCAGCAGCCGGTTCGGGGGCTACACCTTC
TRBJ1-4	NA	TRBV7-3	NA	CASSLEEGLGEKLFF	TGTGCCAGCAGCTTAGAAGAGGGGTTGGGTGAAAAACTGTTTTTT
TRBJ2-1	few	TRBV6-6	TRBD2	CATARGTSGRNEQFF	TGTGCCACCGCAAGAGGGACTAGCGGGCGGAATGAGCAGTTCTTC
TRBJ1-1	NA	TRBV23-1	NA	CASSQSVLRGRGDTEAFF	TGCGCCAGCAGTCAATCTGTGTTAAGGGGCCGTGGGGACACTGAAGCTTTCTTT
TRBJ2-1	NA	TRBV2	NA	CASSSEVGGQFF	TGTGCCAGCTCCTCGGAAGTGGGGGGGCAGTTCTTC
TRBJ2-7	NA	TRBV6-1	NA	CASSDQGRNYEQYF	TGTGCCAGCAGTGATCAAGGTCGGAACTACGAGCAGTACTTC
TRBJ1-5	few	TRBV27	NA	CASRASGGGNQPQHF	TGTGCCAGCAGGGCCTCCGGGGGAGGCAATCAGCCCCAGCATTTT
TRBJ1-2	many	TRBV12-3/TRBV12-4	NA	CASSSWPVGDGYTF	TGTGCCAGCAGTTCTTGGCCCGTGGGCGATGGCTACACCTTC
TRBJ1-3	NA	TRBV21-1	NA	CASPPGGYGNTIYF	TGTGCCAGCCCGCCGGGGGGTTATGGAAACACCATATATTTT
TRBJ2-1	NA	TRBV24-1	TRBD2	CATSDPSGDSYNEQFF	TGTGCCACCAGTGATCCTAGCGGGGACTCGTACAATGAGCAGTTCTTC
TRBJ2-7	few	TRBV3-1	TRBD2	CASSQDALAGLDEQYF	TGTGCCAGCAGCCAAGATGCGCTAGCGGGACTTGACGAGCAGTACTTC
TRBJ1-6	NA	TRBV27	NA	CASSLSPRQSSPLHF	TGTGCCAGCAGTTTATCCCCGAGACAGAGCTCACCCCTCCACTTT
TRBJ2-5	many	TRBV20-1	NA	CSAYWETQYF	TGCAGTGCTTACTGGGAGACCCAGTACTTC
TRBJ2-3	many	TRBV7-3	NA	CASSLTPGSTDTQYF	TGTGCCAGCAGCCTCACACCGGGGAGCACAGATACGCAGTATTTT
TRBJ2-1	few	TRBV4-1	NA	CASSQVTNEQFF	TGCGCCAGCAGCCAAGTGACGAATGAGCAGTTCTTC
TRBJ2-7	few	TRBV28	TRBD2	CASTSGNEYEQYF	TGTGCCAGCACTAGCGGTAATGAGTACGAGCAGTACTTC
TRBJ1-1	NA	TRBV5-1	NA	CASSPWTANAEAFF	TGCGCCAGCAGCCCATGGACAGCGAACGCTGAAGCTTTCTTT